The entry that follows covers one T cell receptor (beta chain) sequence. This sample is drawn from a study of blood T cell repertoires in COVID-19. Background on the study: From the United States, Italy and Spain came samples of acute and convalescent COVID-19. The analysed material was cDNA or gDNA that came from T cells, B-cell-depleted T cells, or PBMCs.

Authors' data handling: Cell counts per sample came from amplifying reference gene primers. Assay used: immunoSEQ multiplex PCR; TCRdb lists only in-frame clones, some missing. The D gene and trimming were derived from the DNA, and the V and J assignments and clone size from that table. The sample lists some 83,000 clones, roughly 90% occurring once. Germline CDR1 and CDR2: LGHNA and YSLEER. The CDR3 sequence is 17 residues long. The V end was cut by 1 base, the J end by 0 bases, with 12 bases between. This chain connects TRBV4-3 to TRBJ2-2; weak D call: TRBD2 (5 bases). The sequencing sample was made of peripheral blood. This receptor was identified in a man older than 75 in a cohort sampled during active COVID-19. CDR3 region: CASSQGAEVSNTGELFF. As DNA, the CDR3 is TGCGCCAGCAGCCAAGGGGCGGAGGTATCGAACACCGGGGAGCTGTTTTTT.